Below, 17 T cell receptor beta chains from the same sample are listed, as sequenced in a study of T cells after yellow fever vaccination. TCRdb fed the 5' RACE reads into MiXCR, producing one record per CDR3 protein. The sample has about 360,000 distinct CDR3 sequences; about 6% are singletons. This material consisted of PBMCs, taken 5 days after the yellow fever booster vaccination. The receptors here all came from a man aged 30 to 45 who received the YFV17D yellow fever vaccine.

The chain uses TRBV20-1 and TRBJ1-2; unclear D gene. Germline CDR1 and CDR2: DFQATT and SNEGSKA (reference sequence). V lost 4 bases to trimming and J lost 4 bases, with 10 bases between them. This CDR3 contains 12 residues. CDR3 coding DNA: TGCAGTGCTATAGACATACTCTATGGCTACACCTTC. As protein: CSAIDILYGYTF.

The V and J genes are TRBV7-9 and TRBJ2-5; 9 positions match TRBD2. V shed 5 bases, J shed 5 bases, and the junction held 9 bases outside the gene matches. CDR3 size: 15 residues. Looked up from germline, CDR1 is SEHNR and CDR2 is FQNEAQ (reference sequence). CDR3 in amino acids: CASSTAGTSRETQYF. The CDR3 DNA sequence: TGTGCCAGCAGCACCGCCGGGACTAGCAGGGAGACCCAGTACTTC.

In this sample, this clonotype turned up a few times. This chain uses TRBV2 with TRBJ2-3; D gene unclear. Trimming took off 8 bases at V and 5 bases at J, with 8 bases between the two ends. Per the germline V gene, CDR1 is SNHLY and CDR2 is FYNNEI. The CDR3 runs 11 residues. The CDR3 reads CASFELDTQYF. In DNA form, the CDR3 reads TGTGCCAGCTTCGAGTTAGATACGCAGTATTTT.

This clonotype has more than one count but fewer than ten. The chain is built from TRBV11-1 and TRBJ2-7; 7 nucleotides match TRBD2. Germline loops: CDR1 SGHAT, CDR2 FQDESV (reference sequence). CDR3 length: 18 amino acids. Germline trimming cut 2 bases from V and 3 bases from J; bases unmatched to any gene: 16. CDR3: CASSLTGTRDYLLYEQYF. Written as DNA, the CDR3 is TGTGCCAGCAGCTTAACAGGAACCCGGGACTATCTCCTCTACGAGCAGTACTTC.

This clonotype was picked up many times. The chain links TRBV7-2 to TRBJ1-1; no reliable D call. Trimming left V 2 bases short and J 1 base short, with 5 bases between. Germline CDR1 reads SGHTA; CDR2 reads FQGNSA. The CDR3 is made up of 13 amino acids. The CDR3 bases are TGTGCCAGCAGCTTATGGGAGAACACTGAAGCTTTCTTT. It specifies CASSLWENTEAFF.

This clonotype was counted at least ten times. This chain joins TRBV18 and TRBJ2-2; D remains unclear. The CDR3 loop spans 13 amino acids. The V and J ends lost 0 bases and 7 bases respectively, with 6 bases between them. Germline lookup yields CDR1 KGHSH and CDR2 LQKENI. CDR3 nucleotide sequence: TGTGCCAGCTCACCACCCACCGGCGGGGAGCTGTTTTTT. This gives the protein CASSPPTGGELFF.

This clonotype was seen only a few times. The rearrangement links TRBV5-4 to TRBJ2-1; a possible D gene is TRBD2 (7 bases). Between the trimmed V and J ends, which lost 4 bases and 7 bases, there was a span of 15 bases. The CDR3 length is 14 residues. Germline loops: CDR1 SGHNT, CDR2 YYREEE (reference sequence). CDR3 DNA: TGTGCCAGCAGCGCGTCACAGGGAGGGAATGAGCAGTTCTTC. As protein: CASSASQGGNEQFF.

The CDR3 region has the DNA TGTGCCAGCAGTTATGAGGACAATGAGCAGTTCTTC. This encodes CASSYEDNEQFF. The chain joins TRBV6-2 or TRBV6-3 to TRBJ2-1; no definite D call. V was shortened by 3 bases and J by 5 bases, with 5 bases between the two germline ends. CDR3 size: 12 residues. CDR1 MNHEY and CDR2 SVGEGT come from the germline V gene.

Ten or more counts support this clonotype. This rearrangement joins TRBV5-1 to TRBJ2-7; tentatively, D is TRBD2 (6 bases). From germline, CDR1 is SGHRS and CDR2 YFSETQ. V was clipped by 4 bases and J by 1 base, with 12 bases between them. The CDR3 consists of 14 residues. CDR3 nucleotides: TGCGCCAGCAGCGTCCAGGGAGGATCCTACGAGCAGTACTTC. It yields the protein CASSVQGGSYEQYF.

This clonotype occurred a few times. The CDR3 sequence is CASSLDRKETQYF. The CDR3 DNA reads as TGTGCCAGCAGCTTAGACAGGAAAGAGACCCAGTACTTC. V usage is TRBV7-8 and J usage is TRBJ2-5; a weak D match, TRBD1 (5 bases). There are 13 residues in the CDR3. V was pared by 1 base and J by 3 bases, with 6 bases between. Germline CDR1 reads SGHVS; CDR2 reads FQNEAQ.

This clonotype has just a few counts. This chain joins TRBV7-9 and TRBJ2-7; unclear D gene. The germline V and J ends were trimmed by 5 bases and 2 bases, with 10 bases remaining between them. The CDR3 contains 13 residues. In germline, CDR1 is SEHNR, CDR2 FQNEAQ (reference sequence). CDR3 nucleotide sequence: TGTGCCAGCAGCCAGCGACTTCCCTACGAGCAGTACTTC. Translated: CASSQRLPYEQYF.

This clonotype was found many times. This sequence joins TRBV15 and TRBJ1-1; D remains unclear. V was clipped by 6 bases and J by 3 bases, with 14 bases between them. Germline V gene lookup returns CDR1 LNHNV and CDR2 YYDKDF (reference sequence). The CDR3 is 14 amino acids. The CDR3 DNA reads as TGTGCCACCAGTAAACCCGGATCTTACACTGAAGCTTTCTTT. Translated: CATSKPGSYTEAFF.

This clonotype was found many times. The genes are TRBV18 and TRBJ2-7; D is undetermined. Germline CDR1 reads KGHSH; CDR2 reads LQKENI. This CDR3 has 16 amino acids. V was clipped by 3 bases and J by 5 bases, with 20 bases between them. The DNA for the CDR3 is TGTGCCAGCTCACCCATCGGAGCCTCCCCCCTCGACGAGCAGTACTTC. Its translation is CASSPIGASPLDEQYF.

This clonotype was counted ten times or more. V is TRBV7-8 and J is TRBJ2-3; D is ambiguous. The CDR3 has 14 residues. Germline CDR1 reads SGHVS; CDR2 reads FQNEAQ. The V and J ends lost 1 base and 2 bases respectively, with 7 bases between them. Here the CDR3 DNA reads TGTGCCAGCAGCTTAGGAATCTTCACAGATACGCAGTATTTT. Its protein is CASSLGIFTDTQYF.

The chain employs TRBV25-1 and TRBJ2-1; 10 bases agree with TRBD2. The germline CDR1 and CDR2 sequences are MGHDK and SYGVNS. V gave up 3 bases and J gave up 5 bases; unmatched junction bases: 10. The CDR3 spans 17 residues. The CDR3 sequence is CASSDSSSGSWNNEQFF. Written as DNA, the CDR3 is TGTGCCAGCAGTGATTCTTCTAGCGGGAGCTGGAACAATGAGCAGTTCTTC.

The J gene is TRBJ2-7, the V gene TRBV20-1, with TRBD2 identical over 8 bases. J was trimmed by 2 bases and V by 3 bases; bases with no gene match: 3. Germline CDR1 is DFQATT and CDR2 is SNEGSKA (reference sequence). The CDR3 runs to 13 residues. CDR3 residues: CSASPGLAYEQYF. The CDR3 region has the DNA TGCAGTGCTAGCCCGGGACTAGCCTACGAGCAGTACTTC.

With respect to this clonotype: The CDR3 does not end in the conserved phenylalanine or tryptophan, so this is likely a read error. J is TRBJ2-7 and V is TRBV20-1, with a possible D match to TRBD2 (5 bases). The CDR3 extends over 13 amino acids. Trimming took 4 bases from V and 2 from J, leaving 12 bases between them. Germline CDR1 and CDR2: DFQATT and SNEGSKA (reference sequence). The CDR3 region is CSATPAATYEQYL. The CDR3 coding sequence is TGCAGTGCTACCCCAGCGGCCACCTACGAGCAGTACCTC.